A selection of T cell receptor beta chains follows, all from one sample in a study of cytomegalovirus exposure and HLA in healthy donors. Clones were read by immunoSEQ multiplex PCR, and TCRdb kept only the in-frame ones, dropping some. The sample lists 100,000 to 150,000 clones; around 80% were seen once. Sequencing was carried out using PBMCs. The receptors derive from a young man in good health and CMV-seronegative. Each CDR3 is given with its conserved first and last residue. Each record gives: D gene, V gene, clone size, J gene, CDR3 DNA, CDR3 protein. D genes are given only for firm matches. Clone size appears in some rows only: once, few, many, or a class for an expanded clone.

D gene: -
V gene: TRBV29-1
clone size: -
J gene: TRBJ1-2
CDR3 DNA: TGCAGCGTTCCCGGACAGACCAACTATGGCTACACCTTC
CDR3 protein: CSVPGQTNYGYTF

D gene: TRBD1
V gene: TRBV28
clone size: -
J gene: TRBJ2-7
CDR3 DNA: TGTGCCAGCAGTGACCCGGGACAGGGGGCTTACGAGCAGTACTTC
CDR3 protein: CASSDPGQGAYEQYF

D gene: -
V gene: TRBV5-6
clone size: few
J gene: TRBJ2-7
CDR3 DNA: TGTGCCAGCAGCCTGACAGTGGAGAGCTCCTACGAGCAGTACTTC
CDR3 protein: CASSLTVESSYEQYF

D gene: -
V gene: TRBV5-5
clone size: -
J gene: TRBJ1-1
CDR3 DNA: TGTGCCAGCAGCTTGGACAGGGCGAACACTGAAGCTTTCTTT
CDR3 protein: CASSLDRANTEAFF

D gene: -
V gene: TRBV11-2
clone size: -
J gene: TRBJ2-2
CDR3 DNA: TGTGCCAGCAGCTTCAGGGGAAGTTCTGGCACCGGGGAGCTGTTTTTT
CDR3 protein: CASSFRGSSGTGELFF

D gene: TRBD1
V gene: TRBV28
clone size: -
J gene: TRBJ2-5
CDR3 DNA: TGTGCCAGCAGCCCGGGACAGGGAGTTCTGGAGACCCAGTACTTC
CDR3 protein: CASSPGQGVLETQYF

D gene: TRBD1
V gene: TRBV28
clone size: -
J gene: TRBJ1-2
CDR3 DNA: TGTGCCAGCAGTCCGACAGGGGCCGGCTATGGCTACACCTTC
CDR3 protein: CASSPTGAGYGYTF

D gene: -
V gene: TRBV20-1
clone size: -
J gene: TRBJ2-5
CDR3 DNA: TGCAGTGCTAGAAAGGAGGAGACCCAGTACTTC
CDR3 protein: CSARKEETQYF

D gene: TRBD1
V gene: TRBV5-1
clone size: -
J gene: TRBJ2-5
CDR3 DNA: TGCGCCAGCAGCCTACTGGGACAGACCCAAGAGACCCAGTACTTC
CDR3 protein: CASSLLGQTQETQYF

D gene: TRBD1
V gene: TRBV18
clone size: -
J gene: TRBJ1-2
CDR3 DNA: TGTGCCAGCTCACCGGGACAGCTAAACTATGGCTACACCTTC
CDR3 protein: CASSPGQLNYGYTF

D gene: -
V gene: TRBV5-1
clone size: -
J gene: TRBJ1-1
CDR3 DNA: TGCGCCAGCAGCCTCGGACATACGAACCAGGACACTGAAGCTTTCTTT
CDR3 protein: CASSLGHTNQDTEAFF

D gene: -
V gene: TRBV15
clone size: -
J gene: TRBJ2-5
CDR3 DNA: TGTGCCACCAGCAGACAACCGTCTCTTTCCACCTCCAATCGGGAGACCCAGTACTTC
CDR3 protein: CATSRQPSLSTSNRETQYF

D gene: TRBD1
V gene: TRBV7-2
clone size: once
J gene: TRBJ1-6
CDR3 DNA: TGTGCCAGCATCGCGGGACAGGGTTATTCACCCCTCCACTTT
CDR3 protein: CASIAGQGYSPLHF

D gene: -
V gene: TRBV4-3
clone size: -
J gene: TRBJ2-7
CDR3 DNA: TGCGCCAGCAGCCAAGAGGCCAGTCCCTACGAGCAGTACTTC
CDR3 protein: CASSQEASPYEQYF

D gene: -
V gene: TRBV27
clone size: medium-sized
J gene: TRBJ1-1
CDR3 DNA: TGTGCCAGCTCGGGGATTGAGGTCACTGAAGCTTTCTTT
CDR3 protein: CASSGIEVTEAFF

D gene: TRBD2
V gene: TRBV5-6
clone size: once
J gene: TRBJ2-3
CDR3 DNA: TGTGCCAGCGGGGCCGCGGGGAGCGGGGCCACAGATACGCAGTATTTT
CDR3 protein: CASGAAGSGATDTQYF

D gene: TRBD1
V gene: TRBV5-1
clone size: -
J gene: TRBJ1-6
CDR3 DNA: TGCGCCAGCAGCTTGGAGGGGGCTTATAATTCACCCCTCCACTTT
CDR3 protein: CASSLEGAYNSPLHF

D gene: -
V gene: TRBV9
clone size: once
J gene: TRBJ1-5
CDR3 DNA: TGTGCCAGCAGCGAGGGGTTTTACGATCAGCCCCAGCATTTT
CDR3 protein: CASSEGFYDQPQHF

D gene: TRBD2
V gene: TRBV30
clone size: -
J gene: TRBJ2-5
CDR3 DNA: TGTGCCTGTAGCGGGAGGTCCCAAGAGACCCAGTACTTC
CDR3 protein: CACSGRSQETQYF

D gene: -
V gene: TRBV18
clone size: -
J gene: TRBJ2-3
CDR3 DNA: TGTGCCAGCTCATTAGCGGTGGGTTCCACAGATACGCAGTATTTT
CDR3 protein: CASSLAVGSTDTQYF

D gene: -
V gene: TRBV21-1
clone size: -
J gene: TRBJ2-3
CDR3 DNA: TGTGCCAGCAGCATCTCCCGGGACACCGATACGCAGTATTTT
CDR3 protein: CASSISRDTDTQYF

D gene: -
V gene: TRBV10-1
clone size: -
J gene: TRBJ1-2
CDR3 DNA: TGCGCCAGCAGTGATTTCACAAACTATGGCTACACCTTC
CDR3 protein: CASSDFTNYGYTF

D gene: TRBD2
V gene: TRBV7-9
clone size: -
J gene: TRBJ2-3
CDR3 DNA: TGTGCCAGCAGCGGCGGGGGGCGACAGGCCAGCGCTGGCACAGATACGCAGTATTTT
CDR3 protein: CASSGGGRQASAGTDTQYF

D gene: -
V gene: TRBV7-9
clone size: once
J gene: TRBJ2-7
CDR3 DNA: TGTGCCAGCAGCTTACTGGGCAGCTACGAGCAGTACTTC
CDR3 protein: CASSLLGSYEQYF

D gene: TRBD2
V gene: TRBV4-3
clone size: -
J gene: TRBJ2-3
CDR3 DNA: TGCGCCAGCAGCCAAGAGGGCGGGAGAAGCGGAGATACGCAGTATTTT
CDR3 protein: CASSQEGGRSGDTQYF

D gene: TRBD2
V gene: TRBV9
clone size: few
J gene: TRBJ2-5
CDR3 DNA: TGTGCCAGCAGCGTAGGGACTAGCGGGCTCCAAGAGACCCAGTACTTC
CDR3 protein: CASSVGTSGLQETQYF

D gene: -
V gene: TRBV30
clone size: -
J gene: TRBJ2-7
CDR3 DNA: TGTGCCTGGAGTGTATCAGGGGGGATCTACGAGCAGTACTTC
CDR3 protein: CAWSVSGGIYEQYF

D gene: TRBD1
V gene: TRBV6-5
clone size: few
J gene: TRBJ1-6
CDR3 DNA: TGTGCCAGCAATACAGGGGTCTCACCCCTCCACTTT
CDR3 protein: CASNTGVSPLHF

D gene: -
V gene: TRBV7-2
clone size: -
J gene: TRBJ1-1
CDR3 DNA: TGTGCCAGCAGCTTAGTCTTCGGCGGAGCTGAAGCTTTCTTT
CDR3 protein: CASSLVFGGAEAFF

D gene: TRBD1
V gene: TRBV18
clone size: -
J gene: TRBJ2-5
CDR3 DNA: TGTGCCAGCTCACCTTTAGGACAGGGGCAGGAAGAGACCCAGTACTTC
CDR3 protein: CASSPLGQGQEETQYF

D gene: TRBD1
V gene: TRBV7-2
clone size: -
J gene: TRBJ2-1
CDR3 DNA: TGTGCCACCACCAAGGACAGGGGGTACTACAATGAGCAGTTCTTC
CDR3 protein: CATTKDRGYYNEQFF

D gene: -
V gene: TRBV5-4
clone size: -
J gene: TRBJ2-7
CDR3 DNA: TGTGCCAGCAGCTCGGACAGATCCTACGAGCAGTACTTC
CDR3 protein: CASSSDRSYEQYF

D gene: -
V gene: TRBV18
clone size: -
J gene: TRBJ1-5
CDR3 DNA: TGTGCCAGCTCACCACTAGCCGGGGGACCTCAGCCCCAGCATTTT
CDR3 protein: CASSPLAGGPQPQHF

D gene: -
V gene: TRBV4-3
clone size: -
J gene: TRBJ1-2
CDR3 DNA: TGCGCCAGCAGCCAAGAGCTGGGGGCTGACTACTATGGCTACACCTTC
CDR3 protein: CASSQELGADYYGYTF

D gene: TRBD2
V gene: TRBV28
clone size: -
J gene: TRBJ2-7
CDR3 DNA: TGTGCCAGCAGTCTTCTAGCGGGGTTCTCTCGGGACGAGCAGTACTTC
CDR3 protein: CASSLLAGFSRDEQYF

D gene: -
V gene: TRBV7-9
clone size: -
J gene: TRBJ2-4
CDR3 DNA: TGTGCCAGCAGCCCCTTAGGGGGAGCACTAGCCAAAAACATTCAGTACTTC
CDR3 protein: CASSPLGGALAKNIQYF

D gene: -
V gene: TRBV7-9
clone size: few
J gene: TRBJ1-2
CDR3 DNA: TGTGCCAGCAGCCTAATCGAGGGCGGGGGCAACTATGGCTACACCTTC
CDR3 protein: CASSLIEGGGNYGYTF